This T cell receptor beta chain was identified in a study of cytomegalovirus exposure and HLA in healthy donors. Across the study: Assignment to the Caucasian-associated ancestry cluster applied to more than 75% of the roughly 400 genotyped donors. Study conclusions and caveats: 87-base-pair reads could not separate some V segments, including TRBV6-2 and TRBV6-3. Published work reported that the classifier diagnosed cytomegalovirus status with high specificity and sensitivity.

With regard to this clone: Its target is not known.

The study ran its PCR with 60 Vbeta and 13 Jbeta primers. Profiled with immunoSEQ multiplex PCR; TCRdb holds only in-frame clones, not every one. The sample lists roughly 120,000 clones, roughly 87% seen once, with 1.5% in the top ten. CDR1 and CDR2 (germline): SEHNR, FQNEAQ (reference sequence). This CDR3 is 12 amino acids long. V was cut by 2 bases and J by 2 bases, with 4 bases left in between. The chain joins TRBV7-9 to TRBJ2-7; D gene uncertain. The sequenced sample consisted of PBMCs. The source of this sequence is a woman aged 18-35 years in good health and CMV-seronegative. CDR3 in DNA: TGTGCCAGCAGCTTACAGACCTACGAGCAGTACTTC. Its translation is CASSLQTYEQYF.